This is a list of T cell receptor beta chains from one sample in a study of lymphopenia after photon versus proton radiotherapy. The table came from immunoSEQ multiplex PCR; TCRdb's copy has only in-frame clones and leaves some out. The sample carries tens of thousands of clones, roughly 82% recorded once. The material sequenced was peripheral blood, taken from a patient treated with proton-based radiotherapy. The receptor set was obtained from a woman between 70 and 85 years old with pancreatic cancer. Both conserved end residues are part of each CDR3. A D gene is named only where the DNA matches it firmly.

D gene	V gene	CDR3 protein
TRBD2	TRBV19	CATQRWASGPYEQYF
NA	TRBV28	CASSLNFDLNTGELFF
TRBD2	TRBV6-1	CASSTGTSAYEQYF
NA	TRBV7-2	CASSHNKIPTGPDTQYF
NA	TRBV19	CASSLGASYEQYF
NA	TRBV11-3	CASSPDGGSLAARYGYTF
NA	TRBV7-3	CASSLTPNNEQFF
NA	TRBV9	CASSVGYEQYF
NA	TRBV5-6	CASSENSNQPQHF
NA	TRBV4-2	CASSQGPRSSGANVLTF
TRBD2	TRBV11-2	CASRIGGETQYF
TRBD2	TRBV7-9	CASSSRALTSAVSYNEQFF
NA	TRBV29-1	CSVDMSQETQYF
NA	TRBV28	CASSFLRAGNTEAFF
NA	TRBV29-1	CSVRGTGSHEQFF
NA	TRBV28	CASSLRGQGRLLDTIYF
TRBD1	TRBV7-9	CASGFTGEGTEAFF
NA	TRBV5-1	CASSLSGGTYEQYF
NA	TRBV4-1	CASSRETGNSNQPQHF
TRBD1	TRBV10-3	CAIRDRGNYGYTF
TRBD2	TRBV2	CASSRTRAETQYF
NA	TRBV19	CASSPDSDGYSPLHF
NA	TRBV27	CASGRSPYNEQFF
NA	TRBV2	CASSVWPGADTQYF
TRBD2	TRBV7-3	CASSPSGRVDTQYF